Reported below is one TCR beta chain. The data are from a study of blood T cell repertoires in COVID-19. The overall study: Acute and convalescent COVID-19 specimens originated in the United States, Italy and Spain. Sources were T cells, B-cell-depleted T cells, or PBMCs; the material itself was cDNA or gDNA.

CDR1 and CDR2 from the germline V gene are SGHRS and YFSETQ. This CDR3 is 14 amino acids long. V lost 4 bases and J lost 4; bases outside the gene matches: 7. Methods used by the authors: Reference gene primer amplification gave estimated nucleated cell counts. TCRdb's copy holds only in-frame clones and misses some; the assay was immunoSEQ multiplex PCR. V, J and clone size reflect that table, while D and trimming were determined from the DNA. Seen here are 150,000 to 200,000 clones, approximately 81% observed once, and the top ten hold 3% to 4%. The rearrangement links TRBV5-1 to TRBJ1-2; 7 bases agree with TRBD1. The sequence was collected from a human donor with acute or convalescent COVID-19. The donor label of this sample is uncertain. Sequencing was carried out using peripheral blood. In nucleotides, the CDR3 is TGCGCCAGCAGCGAAACTGGACAGGCCTATGGCTACACCTTC. Its protein is CASSETGQAYGYTF.